The clone carrying this T cell receptor beta chain was detected many times. Its antigen is currently unknown. MiXCR, run by TCRdb on the reads, gives a single entry per CDR3 protein. The repertoire holds 65,000 to 90,000 distinct CDR3 sequences, with 4% as singletons. These data come from a study of T cell repertoires in cytomegalovirus infection. Overall study: Through public TCR beta signatures, both CMV infection and matching HLA type were indicated. General study results and limits: CMV carriers with the relevant HLA were identified by cumulative public TCR beta family frequency. Ex vivo, HLA-C-restricted CMV-specific TCR beta clonotypes prevailed over the rest of the response.

The CDR3 runs 15 residues. Looked up from germline, CDR1 is SGHTA and CDR2 is FQGNSA. Trimming pared 0 bases from V and 6 bases from J, leaving 12 bases between. The source material was PBMCs. This receptor was obtained from a human donor in good health (CMV status not recorded). Some clones in this sample may be carry-over from other donors' samples. The chain couples TRBV7-2 to TRBJ1-5; D might be TRBD1 (5 bases). The CDR3 protein is CASSLAGGGGQPQHF. The CDR3 region has the DNA TGTGCCAGCAGCTTAGCAGGCGGGGGAGGTCAGCCCCAGCATTTT.